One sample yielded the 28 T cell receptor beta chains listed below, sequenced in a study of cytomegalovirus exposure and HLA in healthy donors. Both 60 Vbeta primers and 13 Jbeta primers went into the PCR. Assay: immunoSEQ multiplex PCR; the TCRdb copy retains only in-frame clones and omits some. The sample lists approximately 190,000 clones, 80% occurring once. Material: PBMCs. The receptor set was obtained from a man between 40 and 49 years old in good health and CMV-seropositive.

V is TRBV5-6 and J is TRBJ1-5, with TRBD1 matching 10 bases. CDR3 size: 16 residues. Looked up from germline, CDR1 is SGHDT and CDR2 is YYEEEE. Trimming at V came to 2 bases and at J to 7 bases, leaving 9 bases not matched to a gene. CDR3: CASSLGDRGRGQPQHF. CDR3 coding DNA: TGTGCCAGCAGCTTAGGAGACAGGGGGCGAGGCCAGCCCCAGCATTTT.

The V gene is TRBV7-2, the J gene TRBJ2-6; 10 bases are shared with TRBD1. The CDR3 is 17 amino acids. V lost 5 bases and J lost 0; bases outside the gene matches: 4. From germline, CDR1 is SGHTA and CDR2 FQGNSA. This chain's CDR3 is CASSRTGGNSGANVLTF. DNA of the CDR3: TGTGCCAGCAGCCGGACAGGGGGGAACTCTGGGGCCAACGTCCTGACTTTC.

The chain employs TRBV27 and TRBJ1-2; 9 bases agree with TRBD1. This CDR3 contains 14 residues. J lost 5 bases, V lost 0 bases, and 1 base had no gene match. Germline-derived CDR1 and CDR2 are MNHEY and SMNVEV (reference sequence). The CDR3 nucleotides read TGTGCCAGCAGTTTATCGACAGGGGGGTATGGCTACACCTTC. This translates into CASSLSTGGYGYTF.

The CDR3 is CASSLVQGEDYEQYF. As DNA, the CDR3 is TGTGCCAGCAGCTTAGTACAGGGTGAAGATTACGAGCAGTACTTC. The chain has TRBV7-9 and TRBJ2-7; D is perhaps TRBD1 (6 bases). The V gene's germline CDR1 is SEHNR and CDR2 FQNEAQ (reference sequence). The CDR3 loop spans 15 amino acids. Trimming took 1 base from V and 4 from J, leaving 14 bases between them.

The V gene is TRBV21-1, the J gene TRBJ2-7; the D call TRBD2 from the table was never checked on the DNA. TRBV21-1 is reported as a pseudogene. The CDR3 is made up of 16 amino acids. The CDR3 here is CASISGGDMSSYEQYF. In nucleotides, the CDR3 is TGTGCCAGCATTTCCGGGGGGGACATGAGCTCCTACGAGCAGTACTTC.

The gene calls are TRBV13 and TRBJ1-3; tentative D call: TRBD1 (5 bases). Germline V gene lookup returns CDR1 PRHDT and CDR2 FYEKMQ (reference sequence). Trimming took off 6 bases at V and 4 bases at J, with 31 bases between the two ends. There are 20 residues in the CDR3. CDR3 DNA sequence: TGTGCCAGCAGGAACGACCGAGGTCTTGTGGGGCAGCGTAGCGGAAACACCATATATTTT. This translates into CASRNDRGLVGQRSGNTIYF.

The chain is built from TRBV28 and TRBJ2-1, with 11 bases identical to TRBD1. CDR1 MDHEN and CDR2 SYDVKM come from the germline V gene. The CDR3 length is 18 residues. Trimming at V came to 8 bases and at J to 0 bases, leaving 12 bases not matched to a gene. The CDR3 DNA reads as TGTGCCAGCGAGGGAGGACAGGGGGCTCGGAGCTCCTACAATGAGCAGTTCTTC. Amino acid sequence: CASEGGQGARSSYNEQFF.

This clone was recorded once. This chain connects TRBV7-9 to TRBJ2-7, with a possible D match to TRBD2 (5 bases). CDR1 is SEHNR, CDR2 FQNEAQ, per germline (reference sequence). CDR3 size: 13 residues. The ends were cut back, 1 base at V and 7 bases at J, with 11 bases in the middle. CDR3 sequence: CASSLERLREQYF. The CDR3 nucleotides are TGTGCCAGCAGCTTAGAGCGGCTACGAGAGCAGTACTTC.

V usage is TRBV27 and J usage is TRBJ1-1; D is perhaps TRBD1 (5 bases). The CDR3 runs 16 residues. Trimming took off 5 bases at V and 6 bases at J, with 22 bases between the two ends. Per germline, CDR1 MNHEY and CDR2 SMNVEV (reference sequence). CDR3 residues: CASSTMTVPGLAEAFF. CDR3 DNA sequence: TGTGCCAGCAGTACGATGACAGTGCCAGGCCTAGCTGAAGCTTTCTTT.

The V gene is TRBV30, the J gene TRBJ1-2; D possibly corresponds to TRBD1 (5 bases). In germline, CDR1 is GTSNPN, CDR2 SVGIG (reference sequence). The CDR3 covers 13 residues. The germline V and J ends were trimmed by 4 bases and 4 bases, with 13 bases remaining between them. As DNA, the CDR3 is TGTGCCTGGACCCCTTTGGGGCTCTATGGCTACACCTTC. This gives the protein CAWTPLGLYGYTF.

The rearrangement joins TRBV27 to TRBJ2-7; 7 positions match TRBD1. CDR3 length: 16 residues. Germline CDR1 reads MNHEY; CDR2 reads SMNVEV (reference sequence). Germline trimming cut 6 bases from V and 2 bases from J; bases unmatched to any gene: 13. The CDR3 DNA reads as TGTGCCAGCAGGACCGCTGAACAGGGGCCAACCTACGAGCAGTACTTC. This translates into CASRTAEQGPTYEQYF.

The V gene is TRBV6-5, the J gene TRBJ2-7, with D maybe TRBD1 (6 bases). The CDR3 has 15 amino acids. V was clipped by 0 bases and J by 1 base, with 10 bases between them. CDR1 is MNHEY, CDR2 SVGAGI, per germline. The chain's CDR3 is CASSYSETGSYEQYF. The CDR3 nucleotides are TGTGCCAGCAGTTACTCGGAGACAGGATCCTACGAGCAGTACTTC.

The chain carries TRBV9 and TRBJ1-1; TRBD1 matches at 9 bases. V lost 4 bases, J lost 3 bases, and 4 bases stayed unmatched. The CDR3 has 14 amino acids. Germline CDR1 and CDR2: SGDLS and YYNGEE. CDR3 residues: CASSLRTGDTEAFF. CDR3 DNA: TGTGCCAGCAGCCTCCGGACAGGGGACACTGAAGCTTTCTTT. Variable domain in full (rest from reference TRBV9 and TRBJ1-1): DSGVTQTPKHLITATGQRVTLRCSPRSGDLSVYWYQQSLDQGLQFLIQYYNGEERAKGNILERFSAQQFPDLHSELNLSSLELGDSALYFCASSLRTGDTEAFFGQGTRLTVV.

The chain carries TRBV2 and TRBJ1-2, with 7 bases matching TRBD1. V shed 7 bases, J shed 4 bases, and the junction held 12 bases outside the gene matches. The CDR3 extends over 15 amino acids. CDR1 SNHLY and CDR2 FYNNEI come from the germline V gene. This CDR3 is CASTGRDRIFYGYTF. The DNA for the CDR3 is TGTGCCAGCACCGGACGGGACAGAATTTTCTATGGCTACACCTTC.

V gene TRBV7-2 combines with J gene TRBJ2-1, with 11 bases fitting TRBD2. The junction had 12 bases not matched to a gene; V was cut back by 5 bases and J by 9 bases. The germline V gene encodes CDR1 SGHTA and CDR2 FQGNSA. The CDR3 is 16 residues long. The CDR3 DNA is TGTGCCAGCAGCCCCCCTTTAGCGGGGGGGCCTCGTGAGCAGTTCTTC. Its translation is CASSPPLAGGPREQFF.

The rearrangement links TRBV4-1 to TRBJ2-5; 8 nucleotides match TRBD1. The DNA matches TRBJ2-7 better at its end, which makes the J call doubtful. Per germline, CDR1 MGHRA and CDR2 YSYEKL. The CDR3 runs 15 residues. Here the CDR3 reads CASSQGAVSSYEQYF. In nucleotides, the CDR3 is TGCGCCAGTTCTCAGGGGGCGGTGAGCTCCTACGAGCAGTACTTC.

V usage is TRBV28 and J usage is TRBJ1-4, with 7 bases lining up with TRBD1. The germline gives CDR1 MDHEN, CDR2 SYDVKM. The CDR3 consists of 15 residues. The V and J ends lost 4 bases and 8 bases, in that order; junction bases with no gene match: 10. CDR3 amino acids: CASSSQQGQVEKLFF. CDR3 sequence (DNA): TGTGCCAGCAGTTCACAACAGGGGCAGGTGGAAAAACTGTTTTTT. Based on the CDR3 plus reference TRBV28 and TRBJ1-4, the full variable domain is DVKVTQSSRYLVKRTGEKVFLECVQDMDHENMFWYRQDPGLGLRLIYFSYDVKMKEKGDIPEGYSVSREKKERFSLILESASTNQTSMYLCASSSQQGQVEKLFFGSGTQLSVL.

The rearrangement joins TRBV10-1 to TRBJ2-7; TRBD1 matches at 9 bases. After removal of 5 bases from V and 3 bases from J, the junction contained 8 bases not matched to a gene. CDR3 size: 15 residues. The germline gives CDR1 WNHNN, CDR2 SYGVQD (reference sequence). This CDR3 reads CASSSGGTGNYEQYF. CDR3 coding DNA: TGCGCCAGCAGTTCTGGGGGGACAGGGAACTACGAGCAGTACTTC.

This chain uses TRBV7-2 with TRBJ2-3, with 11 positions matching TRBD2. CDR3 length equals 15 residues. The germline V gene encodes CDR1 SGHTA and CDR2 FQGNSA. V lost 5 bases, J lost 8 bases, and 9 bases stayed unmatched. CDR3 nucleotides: TGTGCCAGCAGCCCCATAGCGGGGGGGCCTGGTACGCAGTATTTT. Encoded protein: CASSPIAGGPGTQYF. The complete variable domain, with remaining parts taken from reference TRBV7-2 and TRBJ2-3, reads GAGVSQSPSNKVTEKGKDVELRCDPISGHTALYWYRQSLGQGLEFLIYFQGNSAPDKSGLPSDRFSAERTGGSVSTLTIQRTQQEDSAVYLCASSPIAGGPGTQYFGPGTRLTVL.

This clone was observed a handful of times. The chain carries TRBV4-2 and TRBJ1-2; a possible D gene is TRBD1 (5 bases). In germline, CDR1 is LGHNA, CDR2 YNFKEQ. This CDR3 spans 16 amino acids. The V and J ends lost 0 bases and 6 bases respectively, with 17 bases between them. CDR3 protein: CASSQDPGGGTHGYTF. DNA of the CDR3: TGTGCCAGCAGCCAAGATCCCGGGGGAGGTACGCATGGCTACACCTTC.

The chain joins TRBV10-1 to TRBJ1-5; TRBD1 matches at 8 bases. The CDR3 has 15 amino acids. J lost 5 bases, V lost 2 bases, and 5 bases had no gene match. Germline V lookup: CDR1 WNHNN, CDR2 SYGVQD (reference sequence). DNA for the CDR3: TGCGCCAGCAGTGAGACTGACAGGGGAGATCAGCCCCAGCATTTT. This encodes CASSETDRGDQPQHF.

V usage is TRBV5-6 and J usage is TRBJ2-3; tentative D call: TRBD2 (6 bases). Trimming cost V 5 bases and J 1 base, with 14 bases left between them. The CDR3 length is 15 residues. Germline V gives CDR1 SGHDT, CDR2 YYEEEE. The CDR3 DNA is TGTGCCAGCAGTTCTCCAACGGGGGGCACAGATACGCAGTATTTT. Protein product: CASSSPTGGTDTQYF.

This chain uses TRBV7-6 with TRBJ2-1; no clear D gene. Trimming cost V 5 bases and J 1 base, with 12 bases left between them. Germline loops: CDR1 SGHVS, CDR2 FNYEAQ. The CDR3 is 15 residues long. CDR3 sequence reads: CASSLSEVSYNEQFF. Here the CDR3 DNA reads TGTGCCAGCAGCCTAAGCGAGGTATCCTACAATGAGCAGTTCTTC. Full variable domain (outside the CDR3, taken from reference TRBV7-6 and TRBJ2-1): GAGVSQSPRYKVTKRGQDVALRCDPISGHVSLYWYRQALGQGPEFLTYFNYEAQQDKSGLPNDRFSAERPEGSISTLTIQRTEQRDSAMYRCASSLSEVSYNEQFFGPGTRLTVL.

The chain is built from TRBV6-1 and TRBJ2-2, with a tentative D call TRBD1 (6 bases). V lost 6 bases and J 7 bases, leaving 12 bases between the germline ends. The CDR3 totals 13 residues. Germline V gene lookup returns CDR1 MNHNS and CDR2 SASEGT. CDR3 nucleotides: TGTGCCAGCAGACAGGGTTTTGGCGGGGAGCTGTTTTTT. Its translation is CASRQGFGGELFF.

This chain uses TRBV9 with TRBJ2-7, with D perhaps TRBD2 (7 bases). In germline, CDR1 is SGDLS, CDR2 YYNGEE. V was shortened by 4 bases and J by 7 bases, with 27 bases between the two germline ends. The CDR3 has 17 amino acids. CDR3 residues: CASSSSEGGAPLGEQYF. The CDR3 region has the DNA TGTGCCAGCAGCTCCTCGGAGGGGGGGGCCCCACTGGGGGAGCAGTACTTC.

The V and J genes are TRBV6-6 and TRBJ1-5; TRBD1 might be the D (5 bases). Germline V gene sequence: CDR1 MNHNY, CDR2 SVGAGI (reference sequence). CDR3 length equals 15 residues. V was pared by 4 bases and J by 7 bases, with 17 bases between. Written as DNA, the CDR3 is TGTGCCAGCAGTTCCCACGCGGGGGTCGGCCAGCCCCAGCATTTT. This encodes CASSSHAGVGQPQHF.

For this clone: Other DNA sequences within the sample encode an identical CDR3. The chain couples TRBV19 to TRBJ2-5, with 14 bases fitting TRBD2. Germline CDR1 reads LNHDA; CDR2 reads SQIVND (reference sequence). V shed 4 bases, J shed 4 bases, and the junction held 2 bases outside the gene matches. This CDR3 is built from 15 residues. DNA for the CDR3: TGTGCCAGTAGTACCGGACTAGCGGGGGGAGAGACCCAGTACTTC. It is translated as CASSTGLAGGETQYF.

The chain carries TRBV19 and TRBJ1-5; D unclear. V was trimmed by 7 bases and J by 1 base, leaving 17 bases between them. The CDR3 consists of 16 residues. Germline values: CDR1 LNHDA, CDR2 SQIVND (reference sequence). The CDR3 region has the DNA TGTGCCAGTACCATGCTCGGAGGGCGGAGCAATCAGCCCCAGCATTTT. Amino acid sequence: CASTMLGGRSNQPQHF.